The present entry profiles one TCR beta chain with its context. Its antigen is as yet unknown. This specimen comes from a study of vaccination and CD4 T cells after COVID-19. Study details: Six males and four females, two of them Hispanic, were enrolled as convalescents. Some control cultures received a CEFX pool, which served as the positive control. Others received an HIV-1 Nef pool or no peptide.

Sequenced with the Oncomine TCR Beta short-read assay was DNA taken from cultured CD4+ T cells. In TCRdb, the PCR reads were re-called with MiXCR into one record per CDR3 protein. This sample has approximately 20,000 distinct CDR3 sequences, with about 38% found just once. This CDR3 has 18 residues. The J segment lost 1 base and the V segment lost 1 base, leaving 8 bases of the junction unmatched. The V gene's germline CDR1 is DFQATT and CDR2 SNEGSKA (reference sequence). The sample's treatment: approximately nine-day PBMC culture with coronavirus spike peptide pools or control peptides (ViraFEST assay).

V usage is TRBV20-1 and J usage is TRBJ1-5; 12 bases fit TRBD1. This TCR derives from a human donor who had recovered from COVID-19. The sequences come from CD4+ T cells from blood, cultured in vitro, collected before SARS-CoV-2 vaccination. The CDR3 region has the DNA TGCAGTGCTAGAGGGGGACAGGGGGCTTTCGGGAGCAATCAGCCCCAGCATTTT. Protein product: CSARGGQGAFGSNQPQHF.